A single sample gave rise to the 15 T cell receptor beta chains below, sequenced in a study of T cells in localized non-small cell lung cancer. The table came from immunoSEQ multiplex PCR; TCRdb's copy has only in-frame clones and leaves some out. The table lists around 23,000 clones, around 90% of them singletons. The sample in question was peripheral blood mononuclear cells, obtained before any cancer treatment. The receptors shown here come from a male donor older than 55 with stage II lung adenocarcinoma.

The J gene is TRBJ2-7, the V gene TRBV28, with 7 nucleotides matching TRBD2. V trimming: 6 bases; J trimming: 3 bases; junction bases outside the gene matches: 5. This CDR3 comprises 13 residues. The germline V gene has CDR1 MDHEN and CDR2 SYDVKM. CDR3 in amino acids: CASRKTSRYEQYF. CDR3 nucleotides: TGTGCCAGCAGGAAGACTAGCCGCTACGAGCAGTACTTC.

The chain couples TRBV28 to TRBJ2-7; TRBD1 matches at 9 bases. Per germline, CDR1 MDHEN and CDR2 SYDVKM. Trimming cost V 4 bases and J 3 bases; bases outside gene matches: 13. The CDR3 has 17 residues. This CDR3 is CASSSQLTGGRYYEQYF. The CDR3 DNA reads TGTGCCAGCAGTTCCCAACTCACAGGGGGCAGATACTACGAGCAGTACTTC.

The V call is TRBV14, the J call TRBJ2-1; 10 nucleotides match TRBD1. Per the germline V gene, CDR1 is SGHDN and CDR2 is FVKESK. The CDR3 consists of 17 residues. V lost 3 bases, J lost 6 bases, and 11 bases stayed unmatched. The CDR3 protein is CASSHFSGTGATNEQFF. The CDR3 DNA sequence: TGTGCCAGCAGCCATTTTTCCGGGACAGGGGCGACCAATGAGCAGTTCTTC. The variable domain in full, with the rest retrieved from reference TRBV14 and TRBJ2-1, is EAGVTQFPSHSVIEKGQTVTLRCDPISGHDNLYWYRRVMGKEIKFLLHFVKESKQDESGMPNNRFLAERTGGTYSTLKVQPAELEDSGVYFCASSHFSGTGATNEQFFGPGTRLTVL.

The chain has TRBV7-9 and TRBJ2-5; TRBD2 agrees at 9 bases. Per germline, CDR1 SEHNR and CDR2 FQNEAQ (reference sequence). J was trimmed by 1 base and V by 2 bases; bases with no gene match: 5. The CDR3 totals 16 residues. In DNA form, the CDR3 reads TGTGCCAGCAGCTTACTCTGGACTAGCGTCCAAGAGACCCAGTACTTC. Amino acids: CASSLLWTSVQETQYF.

The CDR3 loop is CASRTSGNTIYF. The CDR3 DNA follows: TGTGCCAGCAGGACCTCTGGAAACACCATATATTTT. This chain joins TRBV28 and TRBJ1-3, with D hard to call. Germline assignment: CDR1 MDHEN and CDR2 SYDVKM. The CDR3 is 12 amino acids. V shed 6 bases and J shed 0 bases, with 3 bases lying between them. Together with reference TRBV28 and TRBJ1-3, the CDR3 gives the full variable domain: DVKVTQSSRYLVKRTGEKVFLECVQDMDHENMFWYRQDPGLGLRLIYFSYDVKMKEKGDIPEGYSVSREKKERFSLILESASTNQTSMYLCASRTSGNTIYFGEGSWLTVV.

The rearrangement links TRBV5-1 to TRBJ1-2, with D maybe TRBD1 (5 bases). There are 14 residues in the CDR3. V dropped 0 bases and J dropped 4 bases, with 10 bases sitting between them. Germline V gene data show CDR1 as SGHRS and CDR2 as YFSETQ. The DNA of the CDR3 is TGCGCCAGCAGCTTGGAGGGACGGACCTATGGCTACACCTTC. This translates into CASSLEGRTYGYTF.

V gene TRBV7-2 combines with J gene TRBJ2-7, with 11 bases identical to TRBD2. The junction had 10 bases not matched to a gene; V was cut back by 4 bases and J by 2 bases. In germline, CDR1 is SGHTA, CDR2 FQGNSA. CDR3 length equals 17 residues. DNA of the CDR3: TGTGCCAGCAGCTCTGGGACTAGCGGACCCTTCGCCTACGAGCAGTACTTC. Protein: CASSSGTSGPFAYEQYF.

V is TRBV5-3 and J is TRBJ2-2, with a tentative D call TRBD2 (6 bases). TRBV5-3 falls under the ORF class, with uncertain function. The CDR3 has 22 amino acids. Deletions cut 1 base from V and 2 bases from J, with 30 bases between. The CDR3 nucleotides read TGTGCCAGAAGCTTGAAACGAGACGGGACTCCTTATTTTCTGGCCAACACCGGGGAGCTGTTTTTT. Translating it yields CARSLKRDGTPYFLANTGELFF.

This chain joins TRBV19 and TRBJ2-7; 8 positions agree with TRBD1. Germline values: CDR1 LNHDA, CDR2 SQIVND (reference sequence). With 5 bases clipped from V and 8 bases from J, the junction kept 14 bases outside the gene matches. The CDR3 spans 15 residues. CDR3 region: CASSFRSRQGAKQYF. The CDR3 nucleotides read TGTGCCAGTAGTTTCAGATCGCGGCAGGGGGCAAAGCAGTACTTC. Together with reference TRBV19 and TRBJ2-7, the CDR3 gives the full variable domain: DGGITQSPKYLFRKEGQNVTLSCEQNLNHDAMYWYRQDPGQGLRLIYYSQIVNDFQKGDIAEGYSVSREKKESFPLTVTSAQKNPTAFYLCASSFRSRQGAKQYFGPGTRLTVT.

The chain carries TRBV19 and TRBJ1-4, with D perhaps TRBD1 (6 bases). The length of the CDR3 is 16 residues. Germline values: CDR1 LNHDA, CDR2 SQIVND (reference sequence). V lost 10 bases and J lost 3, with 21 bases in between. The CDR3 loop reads CATRGQGVWSNEKLFF. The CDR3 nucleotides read TGTGCCACCAGGGGCCAGGGAGTCTGGTCTAATGAAAAACTGTTTTTT.

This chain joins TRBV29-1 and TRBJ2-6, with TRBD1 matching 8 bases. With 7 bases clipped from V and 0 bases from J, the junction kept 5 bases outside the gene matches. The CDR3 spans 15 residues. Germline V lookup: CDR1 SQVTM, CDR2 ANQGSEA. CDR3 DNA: TGCAGCGCAGGCGACAGGGGCTCTGGGGCCAACGTCCTGACTTTC. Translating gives CSAGDRGSGANVLTF.

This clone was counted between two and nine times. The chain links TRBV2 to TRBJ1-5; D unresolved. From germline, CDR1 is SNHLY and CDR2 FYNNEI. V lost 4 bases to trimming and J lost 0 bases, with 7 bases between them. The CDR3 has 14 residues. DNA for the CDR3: TGTGCCAGCAGTGCTCGGCATAGCAATCAGCCCCAGCATTTT. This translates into CASSARHSNQPQHF.

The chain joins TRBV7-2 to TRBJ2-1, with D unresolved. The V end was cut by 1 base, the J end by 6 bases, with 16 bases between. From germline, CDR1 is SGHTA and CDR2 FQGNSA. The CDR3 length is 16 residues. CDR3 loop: CASSLVGDLAANEQFF. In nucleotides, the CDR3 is TGTGCCAGCAGCTTAGTCGGCGATTTGGCGGCCAATGAGCAGTTCTTC.

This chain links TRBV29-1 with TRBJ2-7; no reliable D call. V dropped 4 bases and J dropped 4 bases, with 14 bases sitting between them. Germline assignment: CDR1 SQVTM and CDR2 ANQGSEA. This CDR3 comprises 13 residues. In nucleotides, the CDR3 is TGCAGCGTTGCCCGATCGGACGGGTACGAGCAGTACTTC. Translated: CSVARSDGYEQYF.

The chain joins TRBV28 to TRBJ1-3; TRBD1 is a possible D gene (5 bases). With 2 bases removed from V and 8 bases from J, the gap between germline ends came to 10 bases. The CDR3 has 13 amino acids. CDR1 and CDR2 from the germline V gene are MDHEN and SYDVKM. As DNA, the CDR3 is TGTGCCAGCAGTTTAGGTGGCAGGGACACCATATATTTT. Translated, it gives CASSLGGRDTIYF.